The text below deals with one T cell receptor (beta chain). The antigen is undetermined. The data belong to a study of blood T cells in healthy people across ages. For the second PCR, which ran for about 7 to 12 cycles, a sample-barcoded 5' primer and a J-beta primer mix were used. TCRdb re-derived calls from the 5' RACE reads in MiXCR, one entry per CDR3 protein. There are over a million distinct CDR3 sequences in the sample; about 25% occur only once, and around 0.75% lies in the top ten. Findings and caveats of the study: While age rose, TCR beta diversity per million T cells dropped in a roughly linear way.

Germline-derived CDR1 and CDR2 are DFQATT and SNEGSKA (reference sequence). This CDR3 is 16 amino acids long. Trimming removed 0 bases from V and 4 bases from J, with 18 bases in between. The same sample was also studied in work on T cells of mothers and their children. As that report states: Donation involved three healthy Caucasian mothers and the six children that they had. cDNA was made from all extracted RNA, around 1.5 ug per 15 ul. Sequencing returned over 8 million TCR beta CDR3 reads per mother and roughly 3 million per child.

The gene calls are TRBV20-1 and TRBJ1-2; D perhaps matches TRBD1 (6 bases). The sequenced sample was blood. The source is a girl aged 2-9 years in good health. CDR3 sequence (DNA): TGCAGTGCTAGAGATCAGGGACAAGGATATCTCTATGGCTACACCTTC. Its protein is CSARDQGQGYLYGYTF.